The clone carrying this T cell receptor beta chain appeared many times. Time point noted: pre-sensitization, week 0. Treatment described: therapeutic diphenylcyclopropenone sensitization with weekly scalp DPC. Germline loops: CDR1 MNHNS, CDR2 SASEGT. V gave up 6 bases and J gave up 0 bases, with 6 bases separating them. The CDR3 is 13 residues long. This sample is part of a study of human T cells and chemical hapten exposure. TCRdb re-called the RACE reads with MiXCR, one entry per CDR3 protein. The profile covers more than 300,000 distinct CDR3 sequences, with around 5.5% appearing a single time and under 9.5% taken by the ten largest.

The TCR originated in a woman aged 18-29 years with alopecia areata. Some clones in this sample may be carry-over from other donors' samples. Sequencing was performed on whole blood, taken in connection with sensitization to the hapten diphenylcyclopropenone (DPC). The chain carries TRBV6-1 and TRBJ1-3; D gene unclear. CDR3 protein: CASSEISGNTIYF. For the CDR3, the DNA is TGTGCCAGCAGCGAAATCTCTGGAAACACCATATATTTT.